The entry below describes one T cell receptor beta chain. Methods used by the authors: Estimated nucleated cell counts came from reference gene primer amplification. Produced via immunoSEQ multiplex PCR; TCRdb's table is partial and in-frame only. V and J calls and clone size are as listed in that table; D and trimming were resolved from the DNA. The sample lists some 150,000 clones, approximately 90% occurring once. These data originate in a study of blood T cell repertoires in COVID-19. On the study more broadly: Samples representing acute and convalescent COVID-19 were sourced from the United States, Italy and Spain. The analysed material was cDNA or gDNA that came from T cells, B-cell-depleted T cells, or PBMCs.

Sequencing was done on a sample of peripheral blood. The TCR originated in a woman aged 55-75 years with active COVID-19.

The CDR3 is CASSFARGQAGELFF. The CDR3 DNA reads as TGCGCCAGCAGCTTTGCCAGGGGGCAGGCCGGGGAGCTGTTTTTT. The chain combines TRBV5-1 with TRBJ2-2, with 8 bases lining up with TRBD1. The CDR3 contains 15 residues. Germline V lookup: CDR1 SGHRS, CDR2 YFSETQ. The V gene end was trimmed by 2 bases and the J gene end by 6 bases; junction bases not matched to a gene: 6.